These T cell receptor beta chains were read from a single sample in a study of blood T cell repertoires in COVID-19. The method was immunoSEQ multiplex PCR; TCRdb's version includes in-frame clones alone and lacks a portion of them. The data hold around 86,000 clones, with approximately 86% observed a single time. Sample: peripheral blood. These receptors were obtained from a human donor in a cohort sampled during active COVID-19. Each CDR3 is given with its conserved first and last residue. The D gene is left open where the match is weak. The size entry is marked missing in some rows and otherwise reads once, few, many or a size class.

J gene: TRBJ2-7
D gene: TRBD2
V gene: TRBV18
clone size: few
CDR3 DNA: TGTGCCAGCTCACCTAGCGGGAGGATCTACGAGCAGTACTTC
CDR3 protein: CASSPSGRIYEQYF

J gene: TRBJ2-5
D gene: TRBD1
V gene: TRBV7-8
clone size: -
CDR3 DNA: TGTGCCAGCAGCTTAGGTCATAACAGGGGGCCGACCCAGTACTTC
CDR3 protein: CASSLGHNRGPTQYF

J gene: TRBJ2-5
D gene: -
V gene: TRBV2
clone size: few
CDR3 DNA: TGTGCCAGCAGTGACGACCCCCATTCGCCCAGGTACCAAGAGACCCAGTACTTC
CDR3 protein: CASSDDPHSPRYQETQYF

J gene: TRBJ1-4
D gene: -
V gene: TRBV5-6
clone size: -
CDR3 DNA: TGTGCCAGCAGCTTGGGGGGACACCCGTTAAGTAATGAAAAACTGTTTTTT
CDR3 protein: CASSLGGHPLSNEKLFF

J gene: TRBJ1-5
D gene: -
V gene: TRBV9
clone size: few
CDR3 DNA: TGTGCCAGCAGCGTGGGAGGATATGATCAGCCCCAGCATTTT
CDR3 protein: CASSVGGYDQPQHF

J gene: TRBJ1-2
D gene: -
V gene: TRBV7-3
clone size: -
CDR3 DNA: TGTGCCAGCAGCCCCCGGTTTGGGGGGGGCTACACCTTC
CDR3 protein: CASSPRFGGGYTF

J gene: TRBJ2-5
D gene: -
V gene: TRBV5-1
clone size: -
CDR3 DNA: TGCGCCAGCAGGTTGGGGCAGACCCAGTACTTC
CDR3 protein: CASRLGQTQYF

J gene: TRBJ1-6
D gene: TRBD1
V gene: TRBV3-1/TRBV3-2
clone size: -
CDR3 DNA: TGTGCCAGCAGCCAAGCAGACAGGGTATCACCCCTCCACTTT
CDR3 protein: CASSQADRVSPLHF

J gene: TRBJ2-2
D gene: -
V gene: TRBV7-2
clone size: -
CDR3 DNA: TGTGCCAGCAGCTGGACAGCAATGAACACCGGGGAGCTGTTTTTT
CDR3 protein: CASSWTAMNTGELFF

J gene: TRBJ1-1
D gene: -
V gene: TRBV6-1
clone size: -
CDR3 DNA: TGTGCCAGCAGTGACCGTATGCGGAAAGAGAACACTGAAGCTTTCTTT
CDR3 protein: CASSDRMRKENTEAFF

J gene: TRBJ2-1
D gene: -
V gene: TRBV4-2
clone size: -
CDR3 DNA: TGTGCCAGCAGCCAAGGGCTAGCTCGAGGGAATGAGCAGTTCTTC
CDR3 protein: CASSQGLARGNEQFF

J gene: TRBJ1-1
D gene: TRBD1
V gene: TRBV6-5
clone size: -
CDR3 DNA: TGTGCCAGCAGCCGACAGGGCTACACTGAAGCTTTCTTT
CDR3 protein: CASSRQGYTEAFF

J gene: TRBJ2-5
D gene: TRBD1
V gene: TRBV9
clone size: few
CDR3 DNA: TGTGCCAGCAGCGTAGGGTACAGGGGAGAGGAAAAAGAGACCCAGTACTTC
CDR3 protein: CASSVGYRGEEKETQYF

J gene: TRBJ1-2
D gene: TRBD1
V gene: TRBV2
clone size: -
CDR3 DNA: TGTGCCAGCAGCGAGGGACAGGGGAGCGGGGGCTACACCTTC
CDR3 protein: CASSEGQGSGGYTF

J gene: TRBJ1-2
D gene: -
V gene: TRBV29-1
clone size: -
CDR3 DNA: TGCAGCGTTGCCCTAACTGGCTATGGCTACACCTTC
CDR3 protein: CSVALTGYGYTF

J gene: TRBJ2-1
D gene: TRBD2
V gene: TRBV15
clone size: -
CDR3 DNA: TGTGCCACCAGCAGAGAAGGACTAGCGGAAAGACCCTACAATGAGCAGTTCTTC
CDR3 protein: CATSREGLAERPYNEQFF

J gene: TRBJ1-4
D gene: -
V gene: TRBV29-1
clone size: -
CDR3 DNA: TGCAGCGTTGAAGGCCAGAGAGGGGAAAAACTGTTTTTT
CDR3 protein: CSVEGQRGEKLFF

J gene: TRBJ1-2
D gene: TRBD1
V gene: TRBV28
clone size: -
CDR3 DNA: TGTGCCAGCACCCTAGCCAGGGGGCTGGGCTACACCTTC
CDR3 protein: CASTLARGLGYTF

J gene: TRBJ2-5
D gene: -
V gene: TRBV5-1
clone size: -
CDR3 DNA: TGCGCCAGCAGCTTTTCCCCCGGACGCAGGGAAGAGACCCAGTACTTC
CDR3 protein: CASSFSPGRREETQYF

J gene: TRBJ1-1
D gene: -
V gene: TRBV5-6
clone size: -
CDR3 DNA: TGTGCCAGCAGCCCCGGGTTGAACACTGAAGCTTTCTTT
CDR3 protein: CASSPGLNTEAFF

J gene: TRBJ2-2
D gene: -
V gene: TRBV7-2
clone size: once
CDR3 DNA: TGTGCCGCCTTTACGTCAGGGTACACCGGGGAGCTGTTTTTT
CDR3 protein: CAAFTSGYTGELFF

J gene: TRBJ2-2
D gene: -
V gene: TRBV18
clone size: few
CDR3 DNA: TGTGCCAGCTCACCGTCCCCACGGGACACCGGGGAGCTGTTTTTT
CDR3 protein: CASSPSPRDTGELFF

J gene: TRBJ1-1
D gene: TRBD1
V gene: TRBV10-1
clone size: few
CDR3 DNA: TGCGCCAGCAGTGAGTACAGGGACAGGGAACGGCCGGACACTGAAGCTTTCTTT
CDR3 protein: CASSEYRDRERPDTEAFF

J gene: TRBJ2-1
D gene: TRBD2
V gene: TRBV27
clone size: -
CDR3 DNA: TGTGCCAGCAGTTTAAGACTAGCGGGGGACAATGAGCAGTTCTTC
CDR3 protein: CASSLRLAGDNEQFF

J gene: TRBJ1-3
D gene: -
V gene: TRBV5-1
clone size: few
CDR3 DNA: TGCGCCAGCAGCGCCGACAGCACTGGAAACACCATATATTTT
CDR3 protein: CASSADSTGNTIYF

J gene: TRBJ1-2
D gene: -
V gene: TRBV7-2
clone size: -
CDR3 DNA: TGTGCCAGCAGCGCGGACAACCTCTATGGCTACACCTTC
CDR3 protein: CASSADNLYGYTF

J gene: TRBJ1-5
D gene: TRBD1
V gene: TRBV7-2
clone size: -
CDR3 DNA: TGTGCCAGCAGCTATCGGACAGGCCCCAATCAGCCCCAGCATTTT
CDR3 protein: CASSYRTGPNQPQHF

J gene: TRBJ1-1
D gene: TRBD1
V gene: TRBV23-1
clone size: -
CDR3 DNA: TGCGCCAGCAGTCAATCGGGACAGGGGAACACTGAAGCTTTCTTT
CDR3 protein: CASSQSGQGNTEAFF

J gene: TRBJ1-2
D gene: -
V gene: TRBV19
clone size: -
CDR3 DNA: TGTGCCAGTAGTCCCCTAGATTTTGGGGCGCATGGCTACACCTTC
CDR3 protein: CASSPLDFGAHGYTF

J gene: TRBJ1-4
D gene: -
V gene: TRBV5-6
clone size: -
CDR3 DNA: TGTGCCAGCAGCTCCTGGACTGCTAATGAAAAACTGTTTTTT
CDR3 protein: CASSSWTANEKLFF

J gene: TRBJ2-1
D gene: -
V gene: TRBV9
clone size: -
CDR3 DNA: TGTGCCAGCAGCGTAGAAGGGACTGCGGATGAGCAGTTCTTC
CDR3 protein: CASSVEGTADEQFF

J gene: TRBJ2-1
D gene: -
V gene: TRBV3-1/TRBV3-2
clone size: once
CDR3 DNA: TGTGCCAGCAGCCATCTCCATGAGCAGTTCTTC
CDR3 protein: CASSHLHEQFF

J gene: TRBJ2-7
D gene: TRBD1
V gene: TRBV6-5
clone size: -
CDR3 DNA: TGTGCCAGCAGTTACGGGGGACAGGGAAGCTCCTACGAGCAGTACTTC
CDR3 protein: CASSYGGQGSSYEQYF

J gene: TRBJ2-5
D gene: -
V gene: TRBV12-5
clone size: -
CDR3 DNA: TGTGCTAGTGGTTTGATGCGTGGAGCCCAAGAGACCCAGTACTTC
CDR3 protein: CASGLMRGAQETQYF

J gene: TRBJ1-1
D gene: -
V gene: TRBV4-3
clone size: -
CDR3 DNA: TGCGCCAGCAGCCCGCGGATGGGGGGGTCGGGTACTGAAGCTTTCTTT
CDR3 protein: CASSPRMGGSGTEAFF

J gene: TRBJ1-1
D gene: -
V gene: TRBV6-4
clone size: few
CDR3 DNA: TGTGCCAGCAGAAGAGACAGGCAGAACACTGAAGCTTTCTTT
CDR3 protein: CASRRDRQNTEAFF

J gene: TRBJ1-2
D gene: TRBD1
V gene: TRBV30
clone size: -
CDR3 DNA: TGTGCCTGGAGTGGGAAACAGGGGGCTCTCGATGGCTACACCTTC
CDR3 protein: CAWSGKQGALDGYTF

J gene: TRBJ2-3
D gene: TRBD2
V gene: TRBV30
clone size: -
CDR3 DNA: TGTGCCCTTAATAGCGGGAGCACAGATACGCAGTATTTT
CDR3 protein: CALNSGSTDTQYF

J gene: TRBJ2-4
D gene: TRBD2
V gene: TRBV3-1/TRBV3-2
clone size: -
CDR3 DNA: TGTGCCAGCAGCCTTGGGAAACTAGCGGTAGCCAAAAACATTCAGTACTTC
CDR3 protein: CASSLGKLAVAKNIQYF

J gene: TRBJ2-1
D gene: -
V gene: TRBV6-5
clone size: -
CDR3 DNA: TGTGCCAGCAGTCAGGGAAACTACAATGAGCAGTTCTTC
CDR3 protein: CASSQGNYNEQFF

J gene: TRBJ1-1
D gene: -
V gene: TRBV7-2
clone size: -
CDR3 DNA: TGTGCCAGCAGCTTAGGAGGGCGCGGCGAAGCTTTCTTT
CDR3 protein: CASSLGGRGEAFF

J gene: TRBJ1-2
D gene: TRBD1
V gene: TRBV14
clone size: -
CDR3 DNA: TGTGCCAGCAGCCCCCGGGACAGGTACTTTTATGGCTACACCTTC
CDR3 protein: CASSPRDRYFYGYTF

J gene: TRBJ2-7
D gene: TRBD1
V gene: TRBV5-4
clone size: -
CDR3 DNA: TGTGCCAGCCTAAGACAGGGAACGGGTGAGCAGTACTTC
CDR3 protein: CASLRQGTGEQYF

J gene: TRBJ1-5
D gene: TRBD1
V gene: TRBV29-1
clone size: -
CDR3 DNA: TGCAGCGTTGGGGAAGGGACAGGGCAAAATCAGCCCCAGCATTTT
CDR3 protein: CSVGEGTGQNQPQHF

J gene: TRBJ2-7
D gene: -
V gene: TRBV7-2
clone size: -
CDR3 DNA: TGTGCCAGCAGCTTCGGTGGGAGTCGCTCCTACGAGCAGTACTTC
CDR3 protein: CASSFGGSRSYEQYF

J gene: TRBJ2-5
D gene: TRBD1
V gene: TRBV5-6
clone size: -
CDR3 DNA: TGTGCCAGCAGCCCGGGACAGATGCTAGAGACCCAGTACTTC
CDR3 protein: CASSPGQMLETQYF

J gene: TRBJ2-3
D gene: TRBD2
V gene: TRBV4-1
clone size: -
CDR3 DNA: TGCGCCAGCAGCCAACTAGCTAGCGGGAGCACAGATACGCAGTATTTT
CDR3 protein: CASSQLASGSTDTQYF

J gene: TRBJ1-2
D gene: -
V gene: TRBV6-4
clone size: -
CDR3 DNA: TGTGCCAGCACCCCAGAGGCCGGGAGCTATGGCTACACCTTC
CDR3 protein: CASTPEAGSYGYTF

J gene: TRBJ1-2
D gene: -
V gene: TRBV30
clone size: once
CDR3 DNA: TGTGCCTGGAGTGGGAGACTGGGCTATGGCTACACCTTC
CDR3 protein: CAWSGRLGYGYTF

J gene: TRBJ1-1
D gene: TRBD1
V gene: TRBV27
clone size: -
CDR3 DNA: TGTGCCAGCAGTTTACTGTTGGGCAGGGGGCCCACTGAAGCTTTCTTT
CDR3 protein: CASSLLLGRGPTEAFF

J gene: TRBJ2-2
D gene: -
V gene: TRBV4-3
clone size: -
CDR3 DNA: TGCGCCAGCAGCCAGGAGGCAGCTAACACCGGGGAGCTGTTTTTT
CDR3 protein: CASSQEAANTGELFF

J gene: TRBJ2-7
D gene: TRBD2
V gene: TRBV5-6
clone size: few
CDR3 DNA: TGTGCCAGCAGCTTGTCGCTAGCGGGGCCCAGGACCTACGAGCAGTACTTC
CDR3 protein: CASSLSLAGPRTYEQYF

J gene: TRBJ2-5
D gene: TRBD2
V gene: TRBV6-5
clone size: -
CDR3 DNA: TGTGCCAGCGCGGGGTGGGAGGGATACCAAGAGACCCAGTACTTC
CDR3 protein: CASAGWEGYQETQYF

J gene: TRBJ1-1
D gene: -
V gene: TRBV6-2/TRBV6-3
clone size: -
CDR3 DNA: TGTGCCAGCAGTTACCAGAGACAGACCGAAGCTTTCTTT
CDR3 protein: CASSYQRQTEAFF